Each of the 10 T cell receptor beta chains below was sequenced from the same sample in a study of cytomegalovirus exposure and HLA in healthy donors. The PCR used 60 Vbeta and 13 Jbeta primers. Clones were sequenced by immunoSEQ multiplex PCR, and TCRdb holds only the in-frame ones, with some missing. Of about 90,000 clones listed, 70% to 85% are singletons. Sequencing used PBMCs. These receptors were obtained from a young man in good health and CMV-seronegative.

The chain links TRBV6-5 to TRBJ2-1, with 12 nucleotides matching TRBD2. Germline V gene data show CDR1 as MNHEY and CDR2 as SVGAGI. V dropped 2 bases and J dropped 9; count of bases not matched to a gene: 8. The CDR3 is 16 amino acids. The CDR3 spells CASSYGGTSGRTEQFF. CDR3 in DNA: TGTGCCAGCAGTTACGGAGGCACTAGCGGGAGGACTGAGCAGTTCTTC.

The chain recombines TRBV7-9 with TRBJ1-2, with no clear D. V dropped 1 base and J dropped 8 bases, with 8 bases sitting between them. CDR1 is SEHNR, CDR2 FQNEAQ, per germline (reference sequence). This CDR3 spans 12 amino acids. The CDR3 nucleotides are TGTGCCAGCAGCTTAGAACCGGGGGGCTACACCTTC. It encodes CASSLEPGGYTF.

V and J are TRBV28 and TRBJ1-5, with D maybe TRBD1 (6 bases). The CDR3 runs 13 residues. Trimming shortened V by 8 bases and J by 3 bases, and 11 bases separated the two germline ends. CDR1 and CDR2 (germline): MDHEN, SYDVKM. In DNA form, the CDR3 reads TGTGCCAGCCGACAGGACCCCAATCAGCCCCAGCATTTT. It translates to CASRQDPNQPQHF.

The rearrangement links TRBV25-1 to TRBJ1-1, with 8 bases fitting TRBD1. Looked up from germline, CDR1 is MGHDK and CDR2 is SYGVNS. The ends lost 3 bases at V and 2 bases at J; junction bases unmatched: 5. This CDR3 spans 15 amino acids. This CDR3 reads CASSDFAGGNTEAFF. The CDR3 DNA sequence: TGTGCCAGCAGTGATTTTGCAGGGGGCAACACTGAAGCTTTCTTT.

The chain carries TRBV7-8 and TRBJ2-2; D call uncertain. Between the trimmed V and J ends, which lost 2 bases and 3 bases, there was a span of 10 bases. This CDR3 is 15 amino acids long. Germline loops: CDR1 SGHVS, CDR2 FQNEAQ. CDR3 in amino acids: CASSLPGEYTGELFF. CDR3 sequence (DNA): TGTGCCAGCAGCTTACCAGGCGAATACACCGGGGAGCTGTTTTTT.

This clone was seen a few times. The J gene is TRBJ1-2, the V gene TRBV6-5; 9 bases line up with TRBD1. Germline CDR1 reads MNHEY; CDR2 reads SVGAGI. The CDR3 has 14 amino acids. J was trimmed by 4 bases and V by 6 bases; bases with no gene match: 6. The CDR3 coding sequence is TGTGCCAGCAGACAGGGACAGGGCCGCTATGGCTACACCTTC. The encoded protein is CASRQGQGRYGYTF.

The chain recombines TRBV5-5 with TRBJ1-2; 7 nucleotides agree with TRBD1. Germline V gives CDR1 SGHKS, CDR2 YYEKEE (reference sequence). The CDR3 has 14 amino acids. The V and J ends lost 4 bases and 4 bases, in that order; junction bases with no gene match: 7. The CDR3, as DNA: TGTGCCAGCAGCCAAACTGGACAGGCCTATGGCTACACCTTC. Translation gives CASSQTGQAYGYTF.

Written as DNA, the CDR3 is TGTGCCACCGGGGGGGCGGGCTTCCTAAACTATGGCTACACCTTC. Its translation is CATGGAGFLNYGYTF. This chain connects TRBV6-1 to TRBJ1-2, with D maybe TRBD1 (6 bases). The CDR3 loop spans 15 amino acids. Germline CDR1 MNHNS, CDR2 SASEGT. V was trimmed by 10 bases and J by 2 bases, leaving 20 bases between them.

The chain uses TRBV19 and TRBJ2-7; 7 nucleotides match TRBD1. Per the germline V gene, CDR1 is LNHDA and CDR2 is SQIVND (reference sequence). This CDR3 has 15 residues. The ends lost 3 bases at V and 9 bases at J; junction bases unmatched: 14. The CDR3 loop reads CASSMAPDTGEWQYF. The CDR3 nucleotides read TGTGCCAGTAGTATGGCACCGGACACAGGGGAATGGCAGTACTTC.

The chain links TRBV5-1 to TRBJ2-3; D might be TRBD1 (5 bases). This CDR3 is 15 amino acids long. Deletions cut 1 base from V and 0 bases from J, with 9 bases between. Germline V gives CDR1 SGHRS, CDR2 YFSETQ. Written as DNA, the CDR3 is TGCGCCAGCAGCTTGTCAGGGCGAAGCACAGATACGCAGTATTTT. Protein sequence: CASSLSGRSTDTQYF.